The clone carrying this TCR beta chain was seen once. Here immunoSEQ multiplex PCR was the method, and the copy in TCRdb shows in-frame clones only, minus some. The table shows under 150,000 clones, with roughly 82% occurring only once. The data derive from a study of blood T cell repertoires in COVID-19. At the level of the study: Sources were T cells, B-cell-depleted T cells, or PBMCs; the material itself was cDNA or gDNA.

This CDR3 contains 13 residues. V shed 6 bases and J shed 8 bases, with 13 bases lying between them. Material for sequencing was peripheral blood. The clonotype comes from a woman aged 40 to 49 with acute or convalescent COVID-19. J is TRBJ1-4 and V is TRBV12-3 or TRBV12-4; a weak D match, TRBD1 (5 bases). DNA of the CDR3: TGTGCCAGCAGCCCACAGGTCCTCGAAAAACTGTTTTTT. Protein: CASSPQVLEKLFF.